This T cell receptor (beta chain) was recovered during a study of cytomegalovirus exposure and HLA in healthy donors. Study-wide context: Counted in an early data release were 75 million to 85 million unique TCRs from HLA-typed donors. Study-wide findings and caveats: An Asian-associated ancestry cluster reportedly showed fewer N-insertions than the roughly 600-donor mean in a later analysis. Relative to equally common others, HLA-associated TCR beta chains showed greater clonal expansion in a later analysis.

CDR1 KGHSH and CDR2 LQKENI come from the germline V gene. This CDR3 is built from 16 residues. V lost 1 base to trimming and J lost 1 base; unmatched junction nucleotides: 5. On this clone: The antigen is not known.

This PCR relied on a set of 60 Vbeta primers and 13 Jbeta primers. Original methodology: Tens of millions of unique TCR beta chains, roughly 10 million shared, were counted in a later analysis. The table came from immunoSEQ multiplex PCR; TCRdb's copy has only in-frame clones and leaves some out. The D gene and trimming were derived from the DNA, and the V and J assignments and clone size from that table. The sample yields 210,000 or so clones, over 65% seen once. This chain joins TRBV18 and TRBJ2-3; TRBD2 agrees at 7 bases. Input material: PBMCs. This receptor was identified in a man aged 35 to 55 in good health and CMV-seronegative. This CDR3 is CASSPLGEGGTDTQYF. The CDR3 DNA follows: TGTGCCAGCTCACCACTTGGGGAGGGAGGCACAGATACGCAGTATTTT.